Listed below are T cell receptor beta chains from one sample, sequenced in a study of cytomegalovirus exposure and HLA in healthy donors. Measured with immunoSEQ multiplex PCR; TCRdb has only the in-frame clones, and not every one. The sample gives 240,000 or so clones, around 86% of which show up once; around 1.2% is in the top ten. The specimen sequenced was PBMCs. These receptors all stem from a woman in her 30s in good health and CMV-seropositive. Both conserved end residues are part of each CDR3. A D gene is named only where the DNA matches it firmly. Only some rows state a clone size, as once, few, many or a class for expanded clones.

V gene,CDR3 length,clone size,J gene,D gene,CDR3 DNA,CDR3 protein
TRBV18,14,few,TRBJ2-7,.,TGTGCCAGCTCACCCTGGGCCGCTTCCTACGAGCAGTACTTC,CASSPWAASYEQYF
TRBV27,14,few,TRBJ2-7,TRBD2,TGTGCCAGCAGTTTCGGGAGGGCCGTATACGAGCAGTACTTC,CASSFGRAVYEQYF
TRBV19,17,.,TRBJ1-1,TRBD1,TGTGCCAGTACAGACCGGGACAGGGCTACGAGGGACACTGAAGCTTTCTTT,CASTDRDRATRDTEAFF
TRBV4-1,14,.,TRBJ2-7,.,TGCGCCAGCAGCCAAGCGGAACAGGGCTACGAGCAGTACTTC,CASSQAEQGYEQYF
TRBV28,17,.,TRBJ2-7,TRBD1,TGTGCCAGCAGTTTATTAACAGGGGGCATTTTAGCCTACGAGCAGTACTTC,CASSLLTGGILAYEQYF
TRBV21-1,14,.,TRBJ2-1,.,TGTGCCAGCAGCATCTCGGGAGAGAGGAATGAGCAGTTCTTC,CASSISGERNEQFF
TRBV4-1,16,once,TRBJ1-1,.,TGCGCCAGCAGCCCGACTCCCTTGACAGTGAACACTGAAGCTTTCTTT,CASSPTPLTVNTEAFF
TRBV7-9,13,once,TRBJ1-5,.,TGTGCCAGCACCTGGGGGGGCGCGGAGCCCCAGCATTTT,CASTWGGAEPQHF
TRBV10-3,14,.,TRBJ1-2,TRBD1,TGTGCCATCAGGGGACAGGGGTATAACTATGGCTACACCTTC,CAIRGQGYNYGYTF
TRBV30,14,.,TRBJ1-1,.,TGTGCCTGGAGTGTAAGCCAAATGAACACTGAAGCTTTCTTT,CAWSVSQMNTEAFF
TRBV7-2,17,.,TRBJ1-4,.,TGTGCCAGCAGCCCAAGCTCCATGCCTATAATTAATGAAAAACTGTTTTTT,CASSPSSMPIINEKLFF
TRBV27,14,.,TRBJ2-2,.,TGTGCCAGCAGTTTCCGGGGTTTGGGCGGGGAGCTGTTTTTT,CASSFRGLGGELFF
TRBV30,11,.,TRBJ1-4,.,TGTGCCTGGAGTATCTCTGAAAAACTGTTTTTT,CAWSISEKLFF
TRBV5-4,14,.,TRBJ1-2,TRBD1,TGTGCCAGCAGCTCTACGGACAGGGGCTATGGCTACACCTTC,CASSSTDRGYGYTF
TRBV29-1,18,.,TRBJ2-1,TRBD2,TGCAGCGTTGAGTACTTCCTGATAGCGGGAGCATGGGTCAATGAGCAGTTCTTC,CSVEYFLIAGAWVNEQFF
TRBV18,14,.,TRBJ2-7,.,TGTGCCAGCTCAGAGCAGGGGAACTCCTACGAGCAGTACTTC,CASSEQGNSYEQYF
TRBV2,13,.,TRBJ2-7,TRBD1,TGTGCCAGCAGCGGGACAGTAGTCTACGAGCAGTACTTC,CASSGTVVYEQYF
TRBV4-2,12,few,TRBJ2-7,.,TGTGCCAGCCGCGACTTGACCGGGGAGCAGTACTTC,CASRDLTGEQYF
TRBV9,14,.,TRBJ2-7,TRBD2,TGTGCCAGCAGCGTACTAGCGGTTTCCTACGAGCAGTACTTC,CASSVLAVSYEQYF
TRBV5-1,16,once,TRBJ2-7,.,TGCGCCAGCAGCCTACTTTGGGGGACTCCTAAGGGCGAGCAGTACTTC,CASSLLWGTPKGEQYF
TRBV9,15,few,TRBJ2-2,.,TGTGCCAGCAGCGTAGGGCTGATCGACACCGGGGAGCTGTTTTTT,CASSVGLIDTGELFF
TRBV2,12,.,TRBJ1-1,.,TGTGCCAGCAGTGAAGGGGGCATTGAAGCTTTCTTT,CASSEGGIEAFF
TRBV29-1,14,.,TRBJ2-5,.,TGCAGTATGAGGGTGGACAGGGAGGGAGAGACCCAGTACTTC,CSMRVDREGETQYF
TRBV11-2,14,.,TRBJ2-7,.,TGTGCCAGCAGCTTAGACGGGACATATTACGAGCAGTACTTC,CASSLDGTYYEQYF
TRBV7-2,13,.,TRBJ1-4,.,TGTGCCAGCAGCCCTGCAACTAATGAAAAACTGTTTTTT,CASSPATNEKLFF
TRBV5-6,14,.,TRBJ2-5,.,TGTGCCAGCAGCTTGCTACAGGCACAAGAGACCCAGTACTTC,CASSLLQAQETQYF
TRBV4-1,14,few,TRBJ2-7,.,TGCGCCAGCAGCCAACGTAGCAGGGACTACGAGCAGTACTTC,CASSQRSRDYEQYF
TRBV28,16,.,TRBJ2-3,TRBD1,TGTGCCAGCAGGGTCAGCGGGACAGGGGGTAGGGATACGCAGTATTTT,CASRVSGTGGRDTQYF
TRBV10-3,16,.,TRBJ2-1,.,TGTGCCACTAGAGAGAGGCGGGACAGCCCTGTCTATGAGCAGTTCTTC,CATRERRDSPVYEQFF
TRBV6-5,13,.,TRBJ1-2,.,TGTGCCAGCAGTTACGGGAGAGGGTCTGGCTACACCTTC,CASSYGRGSGYTF
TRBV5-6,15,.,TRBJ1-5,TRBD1,TGTGCCAGCAGCTTGGGACAGGGCGGCCATCAGCCCCAGCATTTT,CASSLGQGGHQPQHF
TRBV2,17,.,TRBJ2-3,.,TGTGCCAGCAGTACCACGACTCCAGGGGTCAACACAGATACGCAGTATTTT,CASSTTTPGVNTDTQYF
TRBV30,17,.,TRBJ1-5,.,TGTGCCTGGCCACCGGGACTAGGGGACTATAGCAATCAGCCCCAGCATTTT,CAWPPGLGDYSNQPQHF
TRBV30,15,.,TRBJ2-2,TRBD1,TGTGCCTGGAGGGGGGACAGACTGAACACCGGGGAGCTGTTTTTT,CAWRGDRLNTGELFF
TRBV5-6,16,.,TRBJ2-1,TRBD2,TGTGCCAGCAGCACGGGACTAGCGGGGGCCTACAATGAGCAGTTCTTC,CASSTGLAGAYNEQFF
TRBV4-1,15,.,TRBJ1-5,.,TGCGCCAGCAGCCAACCCGACAGAATTTATCAGCCCCAGCATTTT,CASSQPDRIYQPQHF
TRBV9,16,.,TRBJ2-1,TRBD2,TGTGCCAGCAGCGTAACAACTAGCGGTCTTTACAATGAGCAGTTCTTC,CASSVTTSGLYNEQFF
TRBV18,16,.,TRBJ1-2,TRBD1,TGTGCCAGCTCAGCCGGACAGGGAAAGATGGACTATGGCTACACCTTC,CASSAGQGKMDYGYTF
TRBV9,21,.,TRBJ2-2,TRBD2,TGTGCCAGCAGCGTAGGGCTTGGGACTAGCGGGAGCTTGAGAGACACCGGGGAGCTGTTTTTT,CASSVGLGTSGSLRDTGELFF
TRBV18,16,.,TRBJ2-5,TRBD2,TGTGCCAGCTCACCACTGCTAGCGGGAGGGCCGGAGACCCAGTACTTC,CASSPLLAGGPETQYF
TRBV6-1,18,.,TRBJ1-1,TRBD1,TGTGCCAGCAGTGAACCTTCACTAGGGACAGTCGAAAGGACTGAAGCTTTCTTT,CASSEPSLGTVERTEAFF
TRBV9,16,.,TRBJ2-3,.,TGTGCCAGCAGCGTATCGGCAGGGGAGAAGACAGATACGCAGTATTTT,CASSVSAGEKTDTQYF
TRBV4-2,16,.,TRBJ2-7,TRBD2,TGTGCCAGCAGCCAAGCATCTAGCGGAACAACCTACGAGCAGTACTTC,CASSQASSGTTYEQYF
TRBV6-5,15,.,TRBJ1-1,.,TGTGCCTCCCGGAGGGGGGGACCGGGATACACTGAAGCTTTCTTT,CASRRGGPGYTEAFF
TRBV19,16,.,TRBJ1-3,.,TGTGCCAGTAGTATACAGGGACTGGACTCTGGAAACACCATATATTTT,CASSIQGLDSGNTIYF
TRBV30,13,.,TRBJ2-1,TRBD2,TGTGCCTGGAGTGGGCTAGCGGGAGGCGCGCAGTTCTTC,CAWSGLAGGAQFF
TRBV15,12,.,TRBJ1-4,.,TGTGCCACCAGTGATACCAGTGAAAAACTGTTTTTT,CATSDTSEKLFF
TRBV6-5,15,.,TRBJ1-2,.,TGTGCCAGCAGTTACGAGAGAGGGTCCTCCTATGGCTACACCTTC,CASSYERGSSYGYTF
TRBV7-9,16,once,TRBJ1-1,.,TGTGCCAGCAGACAAGGGCCCGAACTAGTGAACACTGAAGCTTTCTTT,CASRQGPELVNTEAFF
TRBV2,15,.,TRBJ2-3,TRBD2,TGTGCCAGATCTACAGCGGGAGTGGAGACAGATACGCAGTATTTT,CARSTAGVETDTQYF
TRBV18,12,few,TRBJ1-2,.,TGTGCCAGCTCCTTGGGCGACTATGGCTACACCTTC,CASSLGDYGYTF
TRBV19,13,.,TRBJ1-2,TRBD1,TGTGCCAGTAGTATCGACAGGGACTATGGCTACACCTTC,CASSIDRDYGYTF
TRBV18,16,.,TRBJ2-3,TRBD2,TGTGCCAGCTCACCAACGGTTAGCGGGAGCGCAGATACGCAGTATTTT,CASSPTVSGSADTQYF
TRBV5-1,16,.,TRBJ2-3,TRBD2,TGCGCCAGCAGCTTGGTCCTAGCGGGAAGCACAGATACGCAGTATTTT,CASSLVLAGSTDTQYF
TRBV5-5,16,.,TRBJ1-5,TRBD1,TGTGCCAGCAGCCGAACGGGGACAGCCGTCAATCAGCCCCAGCATTTT,CASSRTGTAVNQPQHF
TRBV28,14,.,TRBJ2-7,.,TGTGCCAGCAGTTTAGGCGGGCTCTCCTACGAGCAGTACTTC,CASSLGGLSYEQYF
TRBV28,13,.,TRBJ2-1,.,TGTGCCAGCAGTTTATTGGGCGGGCTTGAGCAGTTCTTC,CASSLLGGLEQFF
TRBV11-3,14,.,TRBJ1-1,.,TGTGCCAGCAGCACTTGGGGGGGGAACACTGAAGCTTTCTTT,CASSTWGGNTEAFF